This is a list of T cell receptor beta chains from one sample in a study of OX40 agonist ivuxolimab in advanced cancers. The protocol was immunoSEQ multiplex PCR, while the TCRdb copy is restricted to in-frame clones and leaves out a portion. The table lists about 74,000 clones, roughly 84% of them singletons. The source material was CD4+ or CD8+ T cells sorted from blood, sampled in a trial of the OX40 agonist ivuxolimab. Source of these receptors: an adult with an advanced solid tumor such as melanoma, head and neck, liver or kidney cancer. Each CDR3 is given with its conserved first and last residue. A D gene is named only where the DNA matches it firmly. A clone size is listed for some rows: how often the clone was seen (once, few, many), or a class if it is expanded.

V gene	J gene	clone size	D gene	CDR3 protein	CDR3 DNA
TRBV4-3	TRBJ2-1	.	.	CASSGRRSYNEQFF	TGCGCCAGCAGTGGCAGGAGATCCTACAATGAGCAGTTCTTC
TRBV18	TRBJ2-7	.	TRBD1	CASSPGQGFSYEQYF	TGTGCCAGCTCACCGGGACAGGGGTTCTCCTACGAGCAGTACTTC
TRBV4-3	TRBJ2-1	.	TRBD2	CASSQGSSGGYNEQFF	TGCGCCAGCAGCCAAGGTTCTAGCGGGGGATACAATGAGCAGTTCTTC
TRBV18	TRBJ1-1	.	.	CASSLVKTYTEAFF	TGTGCCAGCTCACTCGTCAAGACTTACACTGAAGCTTTCTTT
TRBV18	TRBJ1-2	once	.	CASSPISDPDYGYTF	TGTGCCAGCTCACCTATTTCGGACCCTGACTATGGCTACACCTTC
TRBV6-5	TRBJ1-1	once	TRBD1	CASRTGGGNTEAFF	TGTGCCAGCAGGACAGGGGGGGGGAACACTGAAGCTTTCTTT
TRBV28	TRBJ1-5	.	.	CASSSLDQPQHF	TGTGCCAGCAGTTCACTCGATCAGCCCCAGCATTTT
TRBV2	TRBJ1-5	.	TRBD1	CASSEAPGQGPNQPQHF	TGTGCCAGCAGTGAAGCCCCGGGACAGGGTCCCAATCAGCCCCAGCATTTT
TRBV5-1	TRBJ2-5	.	.	CASSLAKKETQYF	TGCGCCAGCAGCTTGGCGAAGAAAGAGACCCAGTACTTC
TRBV5-6	TRBJ1-2	.	TRBD1	CASSQIGQAQNYGYTF	TGTGCCAGCAGCCAAATAGGACAGGCTCAAAACTATGGCTACACCTTC
TRBV2	TRBJ2-7	.	.	CASSSQGKDEQYF	TGTGCCAGCAGTTCACAGGGAAAGGACGAGCAGTACTTC
TRBV11-3	TRBJ2-7	.	.	CASSLARSYRYEQYF	TGTGCCAGCAGCTTAGCCCGATCTTATAGGTACGAGCAGTACTTC
TRBV7-9	TRBJ1-2	.	.	CASSSSGQLYGYTF	TGTGCCAGCAGCTCAAGTGGACAGCTCTATGGCTACACCTTC
TRBV4-1	TRBJ1-1	.	TRBD1	CASSQVLGQFEAFF	TGCGCCAGCAGCCAAGTACTGGGACAGTTTGAAGCTTTCTTT
TRBV10-2	TRBJ1-2	once	.	CASSSQSDYGYTF	TGCGCCAGCAGCTCACAGAGTGACTATGGCTACACCTTC
TRBV25-1	TRBJ1-5	.	TRBD1	CASSDRGKSQPQHF	TGTGCCAGCAGTGACAGGGGGAAGAGTCAGCCCCAGCATTTT
TRBV5-1	TRBJ2-5	.	.	CASRYQETQYF	TGCGCCAGCAGGTACCAAGAGACCCAGTACTTC
TRBV19	TRBJ1-1	medium-sized	.	CASSVNTEAFF	TGTGCCAGTAGTGTGAACACTGAAGCTTTCTTT
TRBV7-3	TRBJ1-2	.	.	CASSPDSSLPSGGYTF	TGTGCCAGCAGCCCCGACTCTTCCCTACCGTCTGGCGGCTACACCTTC
TRBV5-6	TRBJ2-3	.	.	CASSFLSVAGDTQYF	TGTGCCAGCAGCTTTCTGTCCGTTGCCGGGGATACGCAGTATTTT
TRBV28	TRBJ2-1	once	TRBD2	CASFYRSAGGPYNEQFF	TGTGCCAGCTTCTACAGGTCGGCGGGAGGGCCGTACAATGAGCAGTTCTTC
TRBV6-1	TRBJ1-1	.	.	CASSERWVPTAFF	TGTGCCAGCAGTGAAAGATGGGTGCCGACGGCTTTCTTT
TRBV7-6	TRBJ2-3	.	TRBD2	CASSLGGGKTDTQYF	TGTGCCAGCAGCTTAGGCGGGGGTAAGACAGATACGCAGTATTTT